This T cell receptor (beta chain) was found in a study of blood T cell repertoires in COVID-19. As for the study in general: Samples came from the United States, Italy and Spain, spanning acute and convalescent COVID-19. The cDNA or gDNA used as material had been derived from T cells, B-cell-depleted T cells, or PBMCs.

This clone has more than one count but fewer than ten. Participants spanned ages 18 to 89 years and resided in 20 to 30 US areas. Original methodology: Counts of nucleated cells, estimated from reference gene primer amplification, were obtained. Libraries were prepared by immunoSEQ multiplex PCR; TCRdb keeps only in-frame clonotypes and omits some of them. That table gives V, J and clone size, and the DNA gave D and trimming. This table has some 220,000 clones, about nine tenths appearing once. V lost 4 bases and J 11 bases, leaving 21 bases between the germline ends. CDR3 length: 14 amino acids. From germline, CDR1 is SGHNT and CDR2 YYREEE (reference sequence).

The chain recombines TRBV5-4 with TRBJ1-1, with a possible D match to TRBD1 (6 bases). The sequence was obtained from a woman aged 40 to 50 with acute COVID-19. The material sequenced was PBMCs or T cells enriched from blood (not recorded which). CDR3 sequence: CASSRQGQFMEAFF. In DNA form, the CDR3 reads TGTGCCAGCAGCCGACAAGGACAGTTTATGGAGGCTTTCTTT.